The 29 T cell receptor beta chains below were found in one sample sequenced in a study of cytomegalovirus exposure and HLA in healthy donors. Researchers ran the PCR with 60 Vbeta and 13 Jbeta primers. Sequenced by immunoSEQ multiplex PCR; TCRdb stores in-frame clones only, minus some. The sample lists some 180,000 clones, approximately 71% occurring once. The sample was PBMCs. These receptors all stem from a woman younger than 30 in good health and CMV-seropositive.

This rearrangement joins TRBV7-8 to TRBJ2-7; 8 bases map to TRBD1. Germline lookup yields CDR1 SGHVS and CDR2 FQNEAQ. This CDR3 contains 12 residues. V was pared by 5 bases and J by 6 bases, with 3 bases of the junction left unmatched. CDR3 region: CASSRTGTEQYF. The CDR3 coding sequence is TGTGCCAGCAGCCGGACAGGGACCGAGCAGTACTTC. Using reference TRBV7-8 and TRBJ2-7 for the parts outside the CDR3, the full variable domain is GAGVSQSPRYKVAKRGQDVALRCDPISGHVSLFWYQQALGQGPEFLTYFQNEAQLDKSGLPSDRFFAERPEGSVSTLKIQRTQQEDSAVYLCASSRTGTEQYFGPGTRLTVT.

J is TRBJ2-2 and V is TRBV7-9; 8 positions agree with TRBD1. The V and J ends lost 5 bases and 7 bases, in that order; junction bases with no gene match: 3. CDR1 and CDR2 from the germline V gene are SEHNR and FQNEAQ (reference sequence). The length of the CDR3 is 13 residues. CDR3 amino acids: CASSGQGNGELFF. Written as DNA, the CDR3 is TGTGCCAGCAGCGGACAGGGTAACGGGGAGCTGTTTTTT.

The V gene is TRBV5-6, the J gene TRBJ1-1; tentative D call: TRBD1 (6 bases). The V end was cut by 3 bases, the J end by 1 base, with 10 bases between. CDR3 length equals 14 residues. Germline CDR1 SGHDT, CDR2 YYEEEE. This CDR3 is CASSWRGGNTEAFF. DNA for the CDR3: TGTGCCAGCAGCTGGAGGGGGGGGAACACTGAAGCTTTCTTT.

This chain joins TRBV28 and TRBJ1-6, with 8 bases aligning to TRBD1. Germline CDR1 MDHEN, CDR2 SYDVKM. The CDR3 consists of 12 residues. Germline trimming cut 9 bases from V and 7 bases from J; bases unmatched to any gene: 2. The CDR3 reads CASRTGNSPLHF. CDR3 DNA: TGTGCCAGTCGGACAGGGAATTCACCCCTCCACTTT. The full variable domain, with the rest looked up from reference TRBV28 and TRBJ1-6, is DVKVTQSSRYLVKRTGEKVFLECVQDMDHENMFWYRQDPGLGLRLIYFSYDVKMKEKGDIPEGYSVSREKKERFSLILESASTNQTSMYLCASRTGNSPLHFGNGTRLTVT.

This clone was detected only a few times. The chain couples TRBV7-2 to TRBJ1-6; possibly TRBD1 for D (6 bases). CDR3 length equals 15 residues. CDR1 SGHTA and CDR2 FQGNSA come from the germline V gene. V lost 8 bases and J lost 7, with 18 bases in between. CDR3 coding DNA: TGTGCCAGCGCCATAACGTGGCAGGGGAATTCACCCCTCCACTTT. Translation: CASAITWQGNSPLHF.

The chain joins TRBV15 to TRBJ2-5; TRBD1 is a possible D gene (6 bases). The CDR3 extends over 14 amino acids. The V gene lost 5 bases and the J gene lost 4 bases, with 14 bases spanning the gap. The germline gives CDR1 LNHNV, CDR2 YYDKDF (reference sequence). CDR3 loop: CATSERDTRETQYF. Here the CDR3 DNA reads TGTGCCACCAGCGAAAGGGACACTAGAGAGACCCAGTACTTC.

The V call is TRBV18, the J call TRBJ2-3, with a weak D call TRBD2 (7 bases). There are 18 residues in the CDR3. From germline, CDR1 is KGHSH and CDR2 LQKENI. V lost 3 bases and J lost 2, with 21 bases in between. Here the CDR3 DNA reads TGTGCCAGCTCACCTCTGAGCTCGCGGGGGACAAACACAGATACGCAGTATTTT. Translating it yields CASSPLSSRGTNTDTQYF.

This chain joins TRBV6-6 and TRBJ1-1; D is possibly TRBD1 (6 bases). CDR1 MNHNY and CDR2 SVGAGI come from the germline V gene (reference sequence). This CDR3 is built from 15 residues. V shed 6 bases and J shed 1 base, with 15 bases lying between them. The CDR3 spells CASRDRGAGNTEAFF. DNA for the CDR3: TGTGCCAGCAGAGACCGGGGGGCGGGGAACACTGAAGCTTTCTTT.

For the CDR3, the DNA is TGTGCCAGCAGCCCTCTAACTAGCGGGGGACCTTCCATTCAAGAGACCCAGTACTTC. Translated: CASSPLTSGGPSIQETQYF. J is TRBJ2-5 and V is TRBV7-8; 11 bases are a match to TRBD2. The CDR3 spans 19 residues. In germline, CDR1 is SGHVS, CDR2 FQNEAQ. With V trimmed by 5 bases and J by 2 bases, 16 bases remained unmatched. Full variable domain (missing parts from reference TRBV7-8 and TRBJ2-5): GAGVSQSPRYKVAKRGQDVALRCDPISGHVSLFWYQQALGQGPEFLTYFQNEAQLDKSGLPSDRFFAERPEGSVSTLKIQRTQQEDSAVYLCASSPLTSGGPSIQETQYFGPGTRLLVL.

The DNA for the CDR3 is TGTGCCAGCAGCTTAGGTACTAAAGACAGGGTGGCCTACGAGCAGTACTTC. This codes for CASSLGTKDRVAYEQYF. The rearrangement uses TRBV7-2 and TRBJ2-7; TRBD1 aligns across 7 bases. CDR1 is SGHTA and CDR2 is FQGNSA in the germline V gene. V shed 1 base and J 2 bases; nucleotides not matched to a gene: 11. The CDR3 sequence is 17 residues long. The variable domain in full, completed from reference TRBV7-2 and TRBJ2-7, reads GAGVSQSPSNKVTEKGKDVELRCDPISGHTALYWYRQSLGQGLEFLIYFQGNSAPDKSGLPSDRFSAERTGGSVSTLTIQRTQQEDSAVYLCASSLGTKDRVAYEQYFGPGTRLTVT.

The chain is built from TRBV6-5 and TRBJ1-5; D gene ambiguous. The CDR3 totals 14 residues. With 5 bases removed from V and 7 bases from J, the gap between germline ends came to 15 bases. Per germline, CDR1 MNHEY and CDR2 SVGAGI. In DNA, the CDR3 is TGTGCCAGCAGTGAAGAGGGTACGGTGCAGCCCCAGCATTTT. Its translation is CASSEEGTVQPQHF.

The chain is built from TRBV5-6 and TRBJ2-1; D is ambiguous. Germline assignment: CDR1 SGHDT and CDR2 YYEEEE. CDR3 length equals 15 residues. Trimming pared 1 base from V and 0 bases from J, leaving 8 bases between. CDR3: CASSLRHSSYNEQFF. The CDR3 DNA follows: TGTGCCAGCAGCTTGCGACACAGCTCCTACAATGAGCAGTTCTTC.

The V and J genes are TRBV5-6 and TRBJ2-7; D is undetermined. The CDR3 is 11 amino acids. CDR1 and CDR2 (germline): SGHDT, YYEEEE. The germline V and J ends were trimmed by 3 bases and 7 bases, with 8 bases remaining between them. CDR3 region: CASSSQEEQYF. The CDR3 region has the DNA TGTGCCAGCAGCTCCCAGGAAGAGCAGTACTTC.

In nucleotides, the CDR3 is TGCGCCAGCAGCCAAGAACAGCTAACAGATACGCAGTATTTT. Amino acids: CASSQEQLTDTQYF. The rearrangement uses TRBV4-3 and TRBJ2-3; no firm D call. Trimming cost V 0 bases and J 3 bases, with 7 bases left between them. This CDR3 comprises 14 residues. The germline V gene has CDR1 LGHNA and CDR2 YSLEER.

This clone was observed a handful of times. This CDR3 is CASSQEGDRDSYEQYF. CDR3 nucleotides: TGCGCCAGCAGCCAAGAGGGGGACAGGGACTCCTACGAGCAGTACTTC. The chain combines TRBV4-3 with TRBJ2-7; TRBD1 aligns across 9 bases. This CDR3 has 16 residues. Germline CDR1 reads LGHNA; CDR2 reads YSLEER. V was clipped by 0 bases and J by 0 bases; unmatched bases: 3.

The chain joins TRBV18 to TRBJ2-7; possible D gene TRBD1, 6 bases. V lost 4 bases and J lost 0, with 16 bases in between. From germline, CDR1 is KGHSH and CDR2 LQKENI. The CDR3 runs to 16 residues. For the CDR3, the DNA is TGTGCCAGCTCACTCCTTTCGGGACACAGCTCCTACGAGCAGTACTTC. Protein product: CASSLLSGHSSYEQYF.

This chain uses TRBV4-1 with TRBJ2-2; the D is unclear. V gave up 7 bases and J gave up 4 bases, with 13 bases separating them. Germline values: CDR1 MGHRA, CDR2 YSYEKL. This CDR3 is 14 amino acids long. CDR3 sequence (DNA): TGCGCCAGCACAGAGGTCGCGTCCACCGGGGAGCTGTTTTTT. This translates into CASTEVASTGELFF.

The chain uses TRBV19 and TRBJ1-2; 7 bases fit TRBD1. V gave up 7 bases and J gave up 8 bases; unmatched junction bases: 10. CDR1 is LNHDA, CDR2 SQIVND, per germline (reference sequence). CDR3 length: 13 residues. The CDR3 region has the DNA TGTGCCAGTACTAGTCAGGGGGTTCGGGGCTACACCTTC. Translating gives CASTSQGVRGYTF.

The chain has TRBV6-4 and TRBJ2-1; TRBD2 aligns across 9 bases. From germline, CDR1 is MRHNA and CDR2 SNTAGT. CDR3 length: 16 amino acids. Trimming took 2 bases from V and 9 from J; bases not matched to a gene: 11. The CDR3 nucleotides read TGTGCCAGCAGTGACGGACAGCGGGGGGTCTCGGGTGAGCAGTTCTTC. Its protein is CASSDGQRGVSGEQFF.

This chain connects TRBV7-2 to TRBJ2-1, with TRBD2 matching 11 bases. The CDR3 sequence is 17 residues long. V dropped 0 bases and J dropped 10; count of bases not matched to a gene: 11. Germline-derived CDR1 and CDR2 are SGHTA and FQGNSA. The chain's CDR3 is CASSLAGASGGTGEQFF. CDR3 nucleotides: TGTGCCAGCAGCTTAGCGGGGGCTAGCGGGGGGACTGGCGAGCAGTTCTTC.

This sequence joins TRBV9 and TRBJ2-1; 8 bases are a match to TRBD2. J was trimmed by 8 bases and V by 0 bases; bases with no gene match: 10. In germline, CDR1 is SGDLS, CDR2 YYNGEE. The CDR3 consists of 16 residues. The CDR3 nucleotides are TGTGCCAGCAGCGTAGGGGGGGCGGGGGGCCTTTATGAGCAGTTCTTC. This codes for CASSVGGAGGLYEQFF.

The CDR3 sequence is CASSSGTGQPNQPQHF. The CDR3 nucleotides read TGTGCCAGCAGCTCCGGGACAGGGCAGCCCAATCAGCCCCAGCATTTT. The chain employs TRBV5-6 and TRBJ1-5, with 9 bases that match TRBD1. Trimming removed 3 bases from V and 3 bases from J; junction bases left unmatched: 7. This CDR3 is 16 amino acids long. Germline loops: CDR1 SGHDT, CDR2 YYEEEE.

This chain connects TRBV6-1 to TRBJ2-1, with 11 bases matching TRBD2. Germline-derived CDR1 and CDR2 are MNHNS and SASEGT. The CDR3 has 19 residues. V shed 0 bases and J 6 bases; nucleotides not matched to a gene: 13. DNA of the CDR3: TGTGCCAGCAGTGAAGCGCTAGCGGGAGGACAGGGGTGGGTCAATGAGCAGTTCTTC. Translating it yields CASSEALAGGQGWVNEQFF.

This rearrangement joins TRBV28 to TRBJ2-7; D may be TRBD1 (6 bases). Germline V gives CDR1 MDHEN, CDR2 SYDVKM. CDR3 length: 12 residues. Trimming removed 6 bases at V and 4 bases at J, with 10 bases between. The CDR3 bases are TGTGCCAGCAGCAGGACAGAGTACGAGCAGTACTTC. Its protein product is CASSRTEYEQYF. Using reference TRBV28 and TRBJ2-7 for the parts outside the CDR3, the full variable domain is DVKVTQSSRYLVKRTGEKVFLECVQDMDHENMFWYRQDPGLGLRLIYFSYDVKMKEKGDIPEGYSVSREKKERFSLILESASTNQTSMYLCASSRTEYEQYFGPGTRLTVT.

V and J are TRBV14 and TRBJ1-3, with no clear D. Trimming removed 0 bases from V and 0 bases from J, with 9 bases in between. CDR1 and CDR2 (germline): SGHDN, FVKESK. This CDR3 spans 16 amino acids. CDR3 nucleotides: TGTGCCAGCAGCCAAGATCTGCCGAGCTCTGGAAACACCATATATTTT. It codes for CASSQDLPSSGNTIYF.

CDR3 loop: CASSELRGSGGETQYF. The CDR3 DNA follows: TGTGCCAGCAGTGAATTAAGGGGTAGCGGGGGAGAGACCCAGTACTTC. V gene TRBV6-1 combines with J gene TRBJ2-5; TRBD2 matches 9 bases. After removal of 2 bases from V and 4 bases from J, the junction contained 8 bases not matched to a gene. Germline CDR1 reads MNHNS; CDR2 reads SASEGT. CDR3 length: 16 residues.

The chain joins TRBV10-1 to TRBJ2-2; 8 positions agree with TRBD1. This CDR3 region has 18 residues. After removal of 4 bases from V and 0 bases from J, the junction contained 10 bases not matched to a gene. CDR1 is WNHNN and CDR2 is SYGVQD in the germline V gene (reference sequence). The CDR3 protein is CASSVTRTGLSNTGELFF. The DNA for the CDR3 is TGCGCCAGCAGTGTGACAAGGACAGGGCTTTCGAACACCGGGGAGCTGTTTTTT.

J is TRBJ2-3 and V is TRBV5-4, with 10 bases aligning to TRBD2. Germline V gene data show CDR1 as SGHNT and CDR2 as YYREEE (reference sequence). CDR3 length: 18 residues. Trimming at V came to 2 bases and at J to 2 bases, leaving 11 bases not matched to a gene. CDR3 nucleotide sequence: TGTGCCAGCAGCTTCCAGTTGTCAACTAGCGGGGTCACAGATACGCAGTATTTT. This sequence encodes CASSFQLSTSGVTDTQYF.

This chain links TRBV4-1 with TRBJ2-2, with a possible D match to TRBD1 (5 bases). The V gene's germline CDR1 is MGHRA and CDR2 YSYEKL. The CDR3 runs to 17 residues. The V end was cut by 4 bases, the J end by 0 bases, with 15 bases between. The DNA of the CDR3 is TGCGCCAGCAGCCCGGGCTGGGGCACCTCGAACACCGGGGAGCTGTTTTTT. As protein: CASSPGWGTSNTGELFF.